Following are 31 T cell receptor beta chains from one sample sequenced in a study of cytomegalovirus exposure and HLA in healthy donors. The PCR used 60 Vbeta and 13 Jbeta primers. Produced via immunoSEQ multiplex PCR; TCRdb's table is partial and in-frame only. The sample has about 240,000 clones, around 76% seen once; the top ten hold more than 5%. What was sequenced was PBMCs. These receptor sequences come from a woman in her 40s in good health and CMV-seropositive.

The chain combines TRBV10-2 with TRBJ2-7, with D uncertain. Germline V gene data show CDR1 as WSHSY and CDR2 as SAAADI. The V end lost 2 bases, the J end lost 4 bases, and 9 bases lay between the germline ends. The CDR3 has 13 residues. The CDR3 here is CASSERQAYEQYF. CDR3 sequence (DNA): TGCGCCAGCAGTGAGAGGCAGGCTTACGAGCAGTACTTC.

V and J are TRBV18 and TRBJ1-5; D is unresolved. Trimming took off 3 bases at V and 6 bases at J, with 18 bases between the two ends. Germline-derived CDR1 and CDR2 are KGHSH and LQKENI. The CDR3 spans 16 residues. The CDR3 loop reads CASSPREVGQSQPQHF. The CDR3 DNA is TGTGCCAGCTCACCCCGGGAGGTCGGTCAGTCTCAGCCCCAGCATTTT.

The rearrangement uses TRBV10-1 and TRBJ1-1; D might be TRBD1 (5 bases). The CDR3 consists of 13 residues. Germline V gene lookup returns CDR1 WNHNN and CDR2 SYGVQD (reference sequence). The V end lost 5 bases, the J end lost 1 base, and 8 bases lay between the germline ends. The CDR3 region is CASSPTGNTEAFF. The CDR3 DNA reads TGCGCCAGCAGTCCTACAGGGAACACTGAAGCTTTCTTT.

CDR3 loop: CASSGPDLQSYDQYF. As DNA, the CDR3 is TGTGCCAGCAGCGGCCCAGATCTACAGAGTTATGACCAGTACTTC. The rearrangement links TRBV5-4 to TRBJ2-5; D gene ambiguous. Trimming pared 4 bases from V and 10 bases from J, leaving 23 bases between. CDR1 SGHNT and CDR2 YYREEE come from the germline V gene (reference sequence). CDR3 size: 15 residues.

The rearrangement joins TRBV4-1 to TRBJ2-7; a weak D match, TRBD1 (6 bases). The germline V gene has CDR1 MGHRA and CDR2 YSYEKL. The length of the CDR3 is 16 residues. V gave up 0 bases and J gave up 5 bases, with 17 bases separating them. This CDR3 reads CASSQEYRARGNEQYF. Here the CDR3 DNA reads TGCGCCAGCAGCCAAGAGTACAGGGCTAGAGGGAACGAGCAGTACTTC.

The gene calls are TRBV18 and TRBJ1-5; perhaps TRBD1 as D (6 bases). V dropped 3 bases and J dropped 5 bases, with 11 bases sitting between them. This CDR3 region has 14 residues. Germline assignment: CDR1 KGHSH and CDR2 LQKENI. The CDR3 sequence is CASSPPGEYQPQHF. The CDR3 DNA reads as TGTGCCAGCTCACCCCCAGGGGAGTATCAGCCCCAGCATTTT. The full variable domain, in which reference TRBV18 and TRBJ1-5 provide the parts outside the CDR3, is NAGVMQNPRHLVRRRGQEARLRCSPMKGHSHVYWYRQLPEEGLKFMVYLQKENIIDESGMPKERFSAEFPKEGPSILRIQQVVRGDSAAYFCASSPPGEYQPQHFGDGTRLSIL.

The rearrangement links TRBV29-1 to TRBJ1-2, with D perhaps matching TRBD1 (5 bases). The ends were cut back, 5 bases at V and 8 bases at J, with 12 bases in the middle. CDR3 length equals 11 residues. In germline, CDR1 is SQVTM, CDR2 ANQGSEA. The CDR3 spells CSVSGEWGYTF. Written as DNA, the CDR3 is TGCAGCGTTTCGGGGGAGTGGGGCTACACCTTC.

The chain joins TRBV6-4 to TRBJ2-3; the D gene is possibly TRBD2 (5 bases). The length of the CDR3 is 15 residues. V lost 0 bases to trimming and J lost 2 bases, with 9 bases between them. The germline CDR1 and CDR2 sequences are MRHNA and SNTAGT. CDR3 amino acids: CASSDSGLPTDTQYF. The CDR3 DNA is TGTGCCAGCAGTGACTCAGGACTTCCCACAGATACGCAGTATTTT.

The DNA for the CDR3 is TGTGCCAGCAGTGGTCCCGTCCCCCGTCGGACTCCTCACAATGAGCAGTTCTTC. This sequence encodes CASSGPVPRRTPHNEQFF. V usage is TRBV6-1 and J usage is TRBJ2-1, with a weak D call TRBD2 (5 bases). V was pared by 4 bases and J by 5 bases, with 24 bases between. This CDR3 contains 18 residues. Germline V gene lookup returns CDR1 MNHNS and CDR2 SASEGT.

This clone turned up a few times. The chain combines TRBV19 with TRBJ1-2; the match to TRBD1 covers 7 bases. V lost 7 bases and J lost 8; bases outside the gene matches: 13. The germline gives CDR1 LNHDA, CDR2 SQIVND (reference sequence). The CDR3 is 14 amino acids. The CDR3 DNA sequence: TGTGCCAGTACCAAGGGGGCTGAGACCGTCGGCTACACCTTC. As protein: CASTKGAETVGYTF.

The chain combines TRBV9 with TRBJ2-5, with 8 bases lining up with TRBD2. Germline CDR1 reads SGDLS; CDR2 reads YYNGEE. The CDR3 is 17 residues long. The J segment lost 4 bases and the V segment lost 0 bases, leaving 11 bases of the junction unmatched. Written as DNA, the CDR3 is TGTGCCAGCAGCGTAGGATCCGGGGGGGGCCTAGGAGAGACCCAGTACTTC. It encodes CASSVGSGGGLGETQYF.

This chain joins TRBV6-5 and TRBJ2-1, with 11 nucleotides matching TRBD2. Germline V gene sequence: CDR1 MNHEY, CDR2 SVGAGI. The CDR3 spans 14 residues. After removal of 6 bases from V and 10 bases from J, the junction contained 8 bases not matched to a gene. In DNA form, the CDR3 reads TGTGCCAGCAGCGGGGGGACTAGCGGATGGGAGCAGTTCTTC. The encoded protein is CASSGGTSGWEQFF.

The chain uses TRBV29-1 and TRBJ2-2, with a weak D call TRBD1 (6 bases). CDR3 length equals 13 residues. Germline lookup yields CDR1 SQVTM and CDR2 ANQGSEA. Between the trimmed V and J ends, which lost 7 bases and 2 bases, there was a span of 11 bases. In DNA, the CDR3 is TGCAGCGGTGGGGGCATCAACACCGGGGAGCTGTTTTTT. It translates to CSGGGINTGELFF.

The chain couples TRBV7-9 to TRBJ2-7; no clear D gene. The CDR3 extends over 12 amino acids. V shed 3 bases and J shed 5 bases, with 8 bases lying between them. Germline V gene data show CDR1 as SEHNR and CDR2 as FQNEAQ (reference sequence). The CDR3 loop reads CASSFAVDEQYF. CDR3 bases: TGTGCCAGCAGCTTCGCAGTGGACGAGCAGTACTTC.

Here the CDR3 reads CASRTSGGVDTQYF. Written as DNA, the CDR3 is TGTGCCAGCAGGACTAGCGGGGGAGTAGATACGCAGTATTTT. The rearrangement links TRBV6-5 to TRBJ2-3; 12 positions match TRBD2. Germline V gene data show CDR1 as MNHEY and CDR2 as SVGAGI. V shed 6 bases and J 5 bases; nucleotides not matched to a gene: 3. The CDR3 spans 14 residues.

The chain has TRBV5-8 and TRBJ2-7, with 8 positions matching TRBD1. CDR1 and CDR2 from the germline V gene are SGHTS and YDEGEE. The ends lost 4 bases at V and 3 bases at J; junction bases unmatched: 3. The CDR3 contains 13 residues. CDR3: CASSRQGFYEQYF. In DNA, the CDR3 is TGTGCCAGCAGCCGACAGGGGTTCTACGAGCAGTACTTC.

The chain links TRBV5-6 to TRBJ2-7; D is unresolved. The CDR3 covers 12 residues. Germline V CDR1 and CDR2: SGHDT, YYEEEE. Trimming pared 0 bases from V and 5 bases from J, leaving 6 bases between. DNA of the CDR3: TGTGCCAGCAGCTTGGGTCTAAACGAGCAGTACTTC. Its translation is CASSLGLNEQYF.

V and J are TRBV20-1 and TRBJ1-2; a weak D match, TRBD1 (5 bases). Germline lookup yields CDR1 DFQATT and CDR2 SNEGSKA (reference sequence). This CDR3 is 11 amino acids long. V was cut by 2 bases and J by 7 bases, with 8 bases left in between. This CDR3 is CSARSGLGYTF. The CDR3 DNA follows: TGCAGTGCTAGATCAGGGCTTGGCTACACCTTC.

V gene TRBV18 combines with J gene TRBJ2-7, with 8 bases aligning to TRBD2. Looked up from germline, CDR1 is KGHSH and CDR2 is LQKENI. This CDR3 region has 15 residues. V trimming: 0 bases; J trimming: 5 bases; junction bases outside the gene matches: 6. The CDR3 nucleotides are TGTGCCAGCTCACCACCCAGCACTAGCGGACACGAGCAGTACTTC. It yields the protein CASSPPSTSGHEQYF.

The chain uses TRBV11-2 and TRBJ2-3; D may be TRBD1 (6 bases). V lost 5 bases to trimming and J lost 5 bases, with 17 bases between them. This CDR3 is built from 15 residues. Germline V gene data show CDR1 as SGHAT and CDR2 as FQNNGV. The CDR3 sequence: CASSPGTPRGDTQYF. The DNA for the CDR3 is TGTGCCAGCAGCCCCGGGACACCGAGGGGAGATACGCAGTATTTT.

This clone was recorded once. The chain recombines TRBV6-5 with TRBJ2-7, with D hard to call. From germline, CDR1 is MNHEY and CDR2 SVGAGI. CDR3 length equals 15 residues. The germline V and J ends were trimmed by 2 bases and 0 bases, with 11 bases remaining between them. DNA of the CDR3: TGTGCCAGCAGTTACCGTGCAGGATACTCCTACGAGCAGTACTTC. It translates to CASSYRAGYSYEQYF.

The chain couples TRBV10-3 to TRBJ2-5; tentatively, D is TRBD1 (5 bases). Germline values: CDR1 ENHRY, CDR2 SYGVKD. V lost 0 bases and J lost 2, with 10 bases in between. This CDR3 comprises 15 residues. CDR3 in amino acids: CAISESSGLQETQYF. CDR3 coding DNA: TGTGCCATCAGTGAGTCCTCAGGGTTACAAGAGACCCAGTACTTC.

This sequence joins TRBV2 and TRBJ2-4, with D maybe TRBD2 (7 bases). Germline V lookup: CDR1 SNHLY, CDR2 FYNNEI. Trimming removed 4 bases from V and 0 bases from J, with 19 bases in between. The CDR3 contains 18 residues. The CDR3 here is CASSGGPGGGVAKNIQYF. The CDR3 bases are TGTGCCAGCAGTGGGGGGCCCGGCGGGGGAGTAGCCAAAAACATTCAGTACTTC.

The chain is built from TRBV7-9 and TRBJ1-1; 9 bases fit TRBD1. Trimming took 2 bases from V and 0 from J; bases not matched to a gene: 7. This CDR3 comprises 17 residues. Germline V gene sequence: CDR1 SEHNR, CDR2 FQNEAQ (reference sequence). The CDR3 bases are TGTGCCAGCAGCTTAATAACAGGGGGCCGGATGAACACTGAAGCTTTCTTT. This gives the protein CASSLITGGRMNTEAFF.

The chain recombines TRBV5-1 with TRBJ2-6; TRBD2 is a possible D gene (7 bases). Per the germline V gene, CDR1 is SGHRS and CDR2 is YFSETQ. CDR3 length: 17 residues. V was cut by 0 bases and J by 2 bases, with 12 bases left in between. Here the CDR3 reads CASSLAGRGPGANVLTF. The CDR3 nucleotides are TGCGCCAGCAGCTTGGCCGGGCGGGGGCCTGGGGCCAACGTCCTGACTTTC.

The rearrangement joins TRBV10-3 to TRBJ2-5; D is possibly TRBD1 (6 bases). The DNA end is more similar to TRBJ2-7, so the J call may be wrong. Germline V gene lookup returns CDR1 ENHRY and CDR2 SYGVKD. The CDR3 has 13 amino acids. The DNA of the CDR3 is TGTGCCATCAGGTCCCGGGACATTTACGAGCAGTACTTC. As protein: CAIRSRDIYEQYF.

The chain is built from TRBV9 and TRBJ2-3, with D tentatively TRBD2 (6 bases). CDR3 length equals 16 residues. V lost 0 bases, J lost 5 bases, and 16 bases lay in between. The V gene's germline CDR1 is SGDLS and CDR2 YYNGEE. CDR3 region: CASSVEVGGLEDTQYF. Written as DNA, the CDR3 is TGTGCCAGCAGCGTAGAAGTGGGAGGCTTAGAAGATACGCAGTATTTT.

The chain employs TRBV5-5 and TRBJ1-4; TRBD1 is a possible D gene (6 bases). The ends were cut back, 4 bases at V and 7 bases at J, with 11 bases in the middle. This CDR3 is 13 amino acids long. Germline V gene lookup returns CDR1 SGHKS and CDR2 YYEKEE (reference sequence). The CDR3 loop reads CASSLGAAEKLFF. CDR3 coding DNA: TGTGCCAGCAGCCTGGGGGCAGCTGAAAAACTGTTTTTT.

The chain employs TRBV9 and TRBJ2-3; D is unclear. This CDR3 is built from 14 residues. Germline-derived CDR1 and CDR2 are SGDLS and YYNGEE. V gave up 3 bases and J gave up 6 bases, with 14 bases separating them. The CDR3 region has the DNA TGTGCCAGCAGCGCGAACTCTCCCGAGGATACGCAGTATTTT. Its translation is CASSANSPEDTQYF.

V gene TRBV6-6 combines with J gene TRBJ1-5, with 9 bases matching TRBD1. The CDR3 is made up of 15 amino acids. CDR1 is MNHNY, CDR2 SVGAGI, per germline (reference sequence). J gave up 7 bases and V 2 bases, and 6 bases lay outside the gene matches. In DNA form, the CDR3 reads TGTGCCAGCAGTTACGAAACAGGGGGCTCACAGCCCCAGCATTTT. Translation: CASSYETGGSQPQHF.

The chain joins TRBV9 to TRBJ1-2, with 7 positions matching TRBD1. CDR3 length: 12 amino acids. Germline CDR1 and CDR2: SGDLS and YYNGEE. J lost 4 bases, V lost 6 bases, and 3 bases had no gene match. This CDR3 reads CASTDRAYGYTF. The DNA for the CDR3 is TGTGCCAGCACAGACAGGGCCTATGGCTACACCTTC.